This T cell receptor (beta chain) was captured in a study of PD-1 blockade in classical Hodgkin lymphoma. Study results and caveats: Why the repertoires differ is still unclear, perhaps disease activity or prior therapy.

The protocol was immunoSEQ multiplex PCR, while the TCRdb copy is restricted to in-frame clones and leaves out a portion. The sample includes roughly 18,000 clones, 65% to 80% of them seen just once. With 0 bases removed from V and 8 bases from J, the gap between germline ends came to 8 bases. Germline CDR1 and CDR2: SGHTA and FQGTGA. The CDR3 consists of 13 residues. Time point meaning: cycle 4 day 1 (C4D1), after 5 to 7 weeks of nivolumab. Each patient relapsed following autologous stem cell transplantation, and prior brentuximab vedotin exposure differed. Researchers report purifying CD4+ T cells from thawed PBMCs by magnetic negative selection. This clone has only one observation. The target antigen is unknown.

The chain combines TRBV7-3 with TRBJ2-1; D is unclear. The specimen was CD4+ T cells from blood, collected before the fourth cycle of nivolumab. The receptor comes from a human donor with classical Hodgkin lymphoma. CDR3 protein: CASSLTKDHEQFF. For the CDR3, the DNA is TGTGCCAGCAGCTTAACGAAAGACCATGAGCAGTTCTTC.